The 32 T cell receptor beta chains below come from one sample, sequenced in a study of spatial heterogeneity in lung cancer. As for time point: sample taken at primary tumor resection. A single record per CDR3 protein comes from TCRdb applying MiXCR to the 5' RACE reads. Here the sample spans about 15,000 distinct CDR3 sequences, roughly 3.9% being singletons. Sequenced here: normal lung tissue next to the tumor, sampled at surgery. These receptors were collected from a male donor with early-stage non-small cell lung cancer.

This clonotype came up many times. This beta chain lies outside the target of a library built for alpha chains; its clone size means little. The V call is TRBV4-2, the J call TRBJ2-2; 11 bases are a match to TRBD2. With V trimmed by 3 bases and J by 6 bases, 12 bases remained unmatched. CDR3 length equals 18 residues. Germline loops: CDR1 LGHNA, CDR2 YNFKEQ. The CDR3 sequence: CASSHPGLAGVSPGELFF. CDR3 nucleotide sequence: TGTGCCAGCAGCCATCCTGGACTAGCGGGCGTGTCCCCCGGGGAGCTGTTTTTT.

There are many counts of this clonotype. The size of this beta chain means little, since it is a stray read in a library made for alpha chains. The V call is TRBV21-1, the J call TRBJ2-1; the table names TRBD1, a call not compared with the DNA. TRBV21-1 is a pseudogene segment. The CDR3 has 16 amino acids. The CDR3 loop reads CASSKKPTGGRNEQFF. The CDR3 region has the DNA TGTGCCAGCAGCAAAAAACCGACAGGGGGCCGCAATGAGCAGTTCTTC.

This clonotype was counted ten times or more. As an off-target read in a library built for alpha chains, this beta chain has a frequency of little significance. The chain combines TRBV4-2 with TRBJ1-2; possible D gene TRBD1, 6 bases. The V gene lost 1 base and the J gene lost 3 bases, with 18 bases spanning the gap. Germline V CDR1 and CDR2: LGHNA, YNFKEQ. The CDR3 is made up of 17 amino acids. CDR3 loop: CASSQGGSGDGDYGYTF. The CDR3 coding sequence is TGTGCCAGCAGCCAAGGGGGATCAGGGGATGGGGACTATGGCTACACCTTC.

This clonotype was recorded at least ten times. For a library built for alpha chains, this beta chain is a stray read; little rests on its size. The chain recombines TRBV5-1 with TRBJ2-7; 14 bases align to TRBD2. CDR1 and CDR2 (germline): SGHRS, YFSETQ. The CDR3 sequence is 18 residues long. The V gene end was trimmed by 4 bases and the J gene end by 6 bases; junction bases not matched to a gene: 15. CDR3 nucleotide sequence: TGCGCCAGCAGCCCAGGGAATTCGGGACTAGCGGGAGTGGCCGAGCAGTACTTC. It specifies CASSPGNSGLAGVAEQYF.

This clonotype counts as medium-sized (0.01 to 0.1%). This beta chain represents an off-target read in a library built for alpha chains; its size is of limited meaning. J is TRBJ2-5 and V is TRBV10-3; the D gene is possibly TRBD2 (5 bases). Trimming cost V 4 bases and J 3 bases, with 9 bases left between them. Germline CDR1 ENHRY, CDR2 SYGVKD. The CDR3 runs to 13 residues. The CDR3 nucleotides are TGTGCCATCAGTGTACGGGAAGAAGAGACCCAGTACTTC. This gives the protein CAISVREEETQYF.

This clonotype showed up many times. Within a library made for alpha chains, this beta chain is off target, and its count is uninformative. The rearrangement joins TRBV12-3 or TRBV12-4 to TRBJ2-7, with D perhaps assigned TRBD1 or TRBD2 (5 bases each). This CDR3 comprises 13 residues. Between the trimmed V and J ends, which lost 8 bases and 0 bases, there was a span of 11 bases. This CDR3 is CASSAGSSYEQYF. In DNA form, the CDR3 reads TGTGCCAGCTCGGCAGGGAGCTCCTACGAGCAGTACTTC.

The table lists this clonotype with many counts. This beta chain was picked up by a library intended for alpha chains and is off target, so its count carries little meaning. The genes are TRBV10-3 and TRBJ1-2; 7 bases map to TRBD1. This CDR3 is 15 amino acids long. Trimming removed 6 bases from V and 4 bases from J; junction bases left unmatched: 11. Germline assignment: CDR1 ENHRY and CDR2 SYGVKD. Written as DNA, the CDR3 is TGTGCCATCAGAGGTAGACAGGGAATTGTCTATGGCTACACCTTC. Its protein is CAIRGRQGIVYGYTF.

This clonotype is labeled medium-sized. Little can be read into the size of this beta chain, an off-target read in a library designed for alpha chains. CDR3 nucleotides: TGTGCCAGCAGCGTAGCCCCGACGACAGGAAATGAAAAACTGTTTTTT. It is translated as CASSVAPTTGNEKLFF. The V and J genes are TRBV9 and TRBJ1-4; perhaps TRBD1 as D (6 bases). This CDR3 comprises 16 residues. The germline CDR1 and CDR2 sequences are SGDLS and YYNGEE. The V and J ends lost 0 bases and 5 bases respectively, with 14 bases between them.

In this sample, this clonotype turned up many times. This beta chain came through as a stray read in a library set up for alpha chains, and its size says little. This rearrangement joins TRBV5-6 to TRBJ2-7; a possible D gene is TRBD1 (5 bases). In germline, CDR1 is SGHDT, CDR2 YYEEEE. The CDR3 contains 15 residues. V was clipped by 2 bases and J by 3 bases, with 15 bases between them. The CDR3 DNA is TGTGCCAGCAGCTTTGCACCCCAGGGCATCTACGAGCAGTACTTC. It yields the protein CASSFAPQGIYEQYF.

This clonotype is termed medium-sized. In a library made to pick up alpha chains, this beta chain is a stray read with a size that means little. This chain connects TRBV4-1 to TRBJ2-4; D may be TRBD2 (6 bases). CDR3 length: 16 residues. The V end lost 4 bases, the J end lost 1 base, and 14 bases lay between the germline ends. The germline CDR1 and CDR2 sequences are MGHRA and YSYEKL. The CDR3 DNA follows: TGCGCCAGCAGCCGAGCTGCTGGAGGGGCCAAAAACATTCAGTACTTC. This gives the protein CASSRAAGGAKNIQYF.

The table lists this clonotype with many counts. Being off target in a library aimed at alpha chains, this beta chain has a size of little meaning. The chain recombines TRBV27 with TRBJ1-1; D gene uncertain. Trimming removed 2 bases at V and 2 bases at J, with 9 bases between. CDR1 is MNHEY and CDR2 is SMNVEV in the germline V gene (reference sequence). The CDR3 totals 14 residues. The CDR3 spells CASSLLSPNTEAFF. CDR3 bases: TGTGCCAGCAGTTTACTCAGCCCTAACACTGAAGCTTTCTTT.

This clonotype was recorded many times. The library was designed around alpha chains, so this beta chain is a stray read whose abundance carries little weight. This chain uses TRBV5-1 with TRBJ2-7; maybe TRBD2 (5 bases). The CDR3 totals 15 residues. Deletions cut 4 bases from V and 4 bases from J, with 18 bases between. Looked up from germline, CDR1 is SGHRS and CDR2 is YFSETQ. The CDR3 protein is CASSPLGAGDYEQYF. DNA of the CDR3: TGCGCCAGCAGCCCCCTCGGAGCCGGGGATTACGAGCAGTACTTC.

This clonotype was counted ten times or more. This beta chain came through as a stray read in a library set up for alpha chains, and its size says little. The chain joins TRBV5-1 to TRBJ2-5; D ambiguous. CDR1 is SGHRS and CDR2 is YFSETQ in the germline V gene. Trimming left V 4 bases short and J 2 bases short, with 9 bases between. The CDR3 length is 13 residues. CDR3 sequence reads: CASSNQAQETQYF. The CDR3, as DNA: TGCGCCAGCAGCAACCAGGCACAAGAGACCCAGTACTTC.

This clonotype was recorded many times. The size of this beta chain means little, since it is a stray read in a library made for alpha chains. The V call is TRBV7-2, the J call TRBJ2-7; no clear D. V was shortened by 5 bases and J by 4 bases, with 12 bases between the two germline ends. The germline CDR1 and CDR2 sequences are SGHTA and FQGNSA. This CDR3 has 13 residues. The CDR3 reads CASSRRVRYEQYF. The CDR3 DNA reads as TGTGCCAGCAGCCGCCGTGTGAGGTACGAGCAGTACTTC.

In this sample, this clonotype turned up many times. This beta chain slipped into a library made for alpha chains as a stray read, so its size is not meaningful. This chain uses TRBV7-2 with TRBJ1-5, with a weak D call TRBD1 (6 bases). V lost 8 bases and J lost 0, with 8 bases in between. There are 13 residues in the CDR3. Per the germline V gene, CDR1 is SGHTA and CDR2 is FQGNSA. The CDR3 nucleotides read TGTGCCAGCGAGGGGGATAGCAATCAGCCCCAGCATTTT. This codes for CASEGDSNQPQHF.

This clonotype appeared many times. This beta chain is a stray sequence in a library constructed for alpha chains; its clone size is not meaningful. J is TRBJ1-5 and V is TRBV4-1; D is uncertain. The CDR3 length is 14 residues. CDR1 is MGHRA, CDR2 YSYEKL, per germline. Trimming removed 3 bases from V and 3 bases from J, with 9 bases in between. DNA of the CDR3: TGCGCCAGCAGCCACCCAGGCGTCAATCAGCCCCAGCATTTT. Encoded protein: CASSHPGVNQPQHF.

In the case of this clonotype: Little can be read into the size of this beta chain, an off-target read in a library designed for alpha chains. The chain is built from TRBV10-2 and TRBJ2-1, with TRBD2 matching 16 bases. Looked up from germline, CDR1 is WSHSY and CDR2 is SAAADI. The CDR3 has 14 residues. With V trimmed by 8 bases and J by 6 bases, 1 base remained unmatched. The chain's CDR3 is CASGTSGGGNEQFF. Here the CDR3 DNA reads TGCGCCAGCGGGACTAGCGGGGGGGGCAATGAGCAGTTCTTC.

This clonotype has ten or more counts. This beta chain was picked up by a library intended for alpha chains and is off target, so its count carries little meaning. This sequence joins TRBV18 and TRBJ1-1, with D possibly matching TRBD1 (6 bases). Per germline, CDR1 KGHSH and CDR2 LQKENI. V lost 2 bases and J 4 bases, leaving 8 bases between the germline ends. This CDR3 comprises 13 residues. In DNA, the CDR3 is TGTGCCAGCTCACCATGGGACATCACTGAAGCTTTCTTT. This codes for CASSPWDITEAFF.

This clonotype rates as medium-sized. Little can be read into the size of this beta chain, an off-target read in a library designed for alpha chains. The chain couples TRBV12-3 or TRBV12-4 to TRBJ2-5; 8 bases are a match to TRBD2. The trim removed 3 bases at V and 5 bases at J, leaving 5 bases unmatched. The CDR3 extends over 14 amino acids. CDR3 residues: CASSFGTRFETQYF. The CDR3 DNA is TGTGCCAGCAGTTTCGGGACTAGATTTGAGACCCAGTACTTC.

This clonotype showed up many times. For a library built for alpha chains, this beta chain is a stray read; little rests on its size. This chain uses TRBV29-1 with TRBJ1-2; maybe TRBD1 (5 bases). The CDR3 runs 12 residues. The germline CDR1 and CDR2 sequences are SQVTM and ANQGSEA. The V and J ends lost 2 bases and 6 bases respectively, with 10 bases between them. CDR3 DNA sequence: TGCAGCGTTGAAAGGGGTGGTGATGGCTACACCTTC. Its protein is CSVERGGDGYTF. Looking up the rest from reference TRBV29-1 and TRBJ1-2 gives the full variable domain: SAVISQKPSRDICQRGTSLTIQCQVDSQVTMMFWYRQQPGQSLTLIATANQGSEATYESGFVIDKFPISRPNLTFSTLTVSNMSPEDSSIYLCSVERGGDGYTFGSGTRLTVV.

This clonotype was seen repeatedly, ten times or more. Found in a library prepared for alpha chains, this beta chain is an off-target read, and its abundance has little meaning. The CDR3 DNA reads TGTGCCAGCAGCCAGGCCGGGACAGGGCGTGCTTTCTTT. Amino acid sequence: CASSQAGTGRAFF. The chain combines TRBV3-2 with TRBJ1-1; TRBD1, as called in the table, went unchecked against the DNA. TRBV3-2 is marked as a pseudogene. This CDR3 is 13 amino acids long.

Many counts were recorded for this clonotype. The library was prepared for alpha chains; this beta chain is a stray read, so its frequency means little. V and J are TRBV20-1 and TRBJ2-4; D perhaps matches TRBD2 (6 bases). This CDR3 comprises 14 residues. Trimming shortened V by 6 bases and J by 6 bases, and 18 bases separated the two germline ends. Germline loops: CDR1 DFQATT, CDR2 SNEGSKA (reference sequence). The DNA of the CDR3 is TGCAGTGCAAGGCAGGTGGGAGGACGAAACATTCAGTACTTC. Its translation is CSARQVGGRNIQYF.

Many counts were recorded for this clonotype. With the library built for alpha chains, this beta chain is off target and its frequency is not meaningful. The CDR3 loop is CASSPQGAGSNQPQHF. CDR3 nucleotides: TGTGCCAGCAGTCCTCAGGGGGCGGGCAGCAATCAGCCCCAGCATTTT. The chain employs TRBV27 and TRBJ1-5, with 8 bases identical to TRBD1. The CDR3 runs 16 residues. Trimming removed 5 bases from V and 1 base from J; junction bases left unmatched: 7. Germline assignment: CDR1 MNHEY and CDR2 SMNVEV (reference sequence).

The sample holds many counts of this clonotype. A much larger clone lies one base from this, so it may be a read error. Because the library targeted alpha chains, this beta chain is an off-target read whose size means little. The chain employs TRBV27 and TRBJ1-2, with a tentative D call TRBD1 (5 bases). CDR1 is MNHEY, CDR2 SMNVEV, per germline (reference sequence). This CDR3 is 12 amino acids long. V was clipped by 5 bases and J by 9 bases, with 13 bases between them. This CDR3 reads CASSPQGECYTF. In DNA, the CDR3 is TGTGCCAGCAGTCCGCAAGGGGAGTGCTACACCTTC.

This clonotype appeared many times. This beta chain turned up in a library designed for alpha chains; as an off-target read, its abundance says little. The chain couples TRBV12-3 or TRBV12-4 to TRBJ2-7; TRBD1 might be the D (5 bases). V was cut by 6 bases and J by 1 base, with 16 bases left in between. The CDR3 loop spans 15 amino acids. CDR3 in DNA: TGTGCCAGCAGCTTGGGTTCCCAGGGATCCTACGAGCAGTACTTC. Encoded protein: CASSLGSQGSYEQYF.

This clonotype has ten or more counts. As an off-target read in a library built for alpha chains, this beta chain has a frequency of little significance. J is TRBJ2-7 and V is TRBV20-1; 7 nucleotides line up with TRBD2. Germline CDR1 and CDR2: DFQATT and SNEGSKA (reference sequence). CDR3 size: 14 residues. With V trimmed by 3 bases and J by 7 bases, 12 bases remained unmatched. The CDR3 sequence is CSASPQRESREQYF. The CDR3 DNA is TGCAGTGCTAGCCCGCAGCGGGAAAGCCGGGAGCAGTACTTC.

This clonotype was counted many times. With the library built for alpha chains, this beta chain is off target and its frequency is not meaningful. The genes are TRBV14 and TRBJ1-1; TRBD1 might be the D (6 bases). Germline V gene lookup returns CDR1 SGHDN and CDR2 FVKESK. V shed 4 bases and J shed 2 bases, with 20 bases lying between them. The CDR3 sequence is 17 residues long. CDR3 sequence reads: CASSRLLTGQKNTEAFF. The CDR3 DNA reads TGTGCCAGCAGCCGACTATTAACAGGACAGAAAAACACTGAAGCTTTCTTT.

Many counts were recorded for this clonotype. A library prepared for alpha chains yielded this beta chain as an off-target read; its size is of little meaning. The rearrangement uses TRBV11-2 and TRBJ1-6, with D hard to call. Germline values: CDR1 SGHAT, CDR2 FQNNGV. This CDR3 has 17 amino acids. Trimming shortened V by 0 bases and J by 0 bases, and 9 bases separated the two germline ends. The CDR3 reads CASSLDLGSSYNSPLHF. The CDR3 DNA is TGTGCCAGCAGCTTAGATCTAGGGAGCTCCTATAATTCACCCCTCCACTTT.

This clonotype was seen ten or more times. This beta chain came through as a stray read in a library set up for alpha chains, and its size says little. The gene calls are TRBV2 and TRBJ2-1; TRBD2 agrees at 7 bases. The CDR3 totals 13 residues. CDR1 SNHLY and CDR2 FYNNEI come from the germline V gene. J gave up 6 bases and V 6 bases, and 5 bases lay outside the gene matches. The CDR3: CASRTTSPNEQFF. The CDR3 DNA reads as TGTGCCAGCAGGACGACTAGCCCCAATGAGCAGTTCTTC.

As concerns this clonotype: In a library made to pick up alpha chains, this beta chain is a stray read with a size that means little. CDR3 in amino acids: CASSPEGSGLEVYTF. In DNA, the CDR3 is TGTGCCAGCAGTCCGGAAGGATCGGGGCTAGAGGTCTACACCTTC. This sequence joins TRBV27 and TRBJ1-2, with D maybe TRBD1 (5 bases). Germline V gene data show CDR1 as MNHEY and CDR2 as SMNVEV (reference sequence). Deletions cut 5 bases from V and 10 bases from J, with 23 bases between. This CDR3 spans 15 amino acids.

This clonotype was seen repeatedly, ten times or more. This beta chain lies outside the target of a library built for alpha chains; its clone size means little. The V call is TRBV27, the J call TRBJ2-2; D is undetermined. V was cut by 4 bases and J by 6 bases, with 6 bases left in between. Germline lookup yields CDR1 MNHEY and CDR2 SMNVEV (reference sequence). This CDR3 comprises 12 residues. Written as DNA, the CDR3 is TGTGCCAGCAGTTGGGTTTCCGGGGAGCTGTTTTTT. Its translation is CASSWVSGELFF.

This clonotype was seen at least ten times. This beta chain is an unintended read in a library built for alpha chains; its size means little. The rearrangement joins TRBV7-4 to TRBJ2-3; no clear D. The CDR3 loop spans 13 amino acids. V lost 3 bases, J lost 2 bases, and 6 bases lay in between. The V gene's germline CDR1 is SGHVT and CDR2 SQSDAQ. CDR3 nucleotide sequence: TGTGCCAGCAGCTTTGCTATCACAGATACGCAGTATTTT. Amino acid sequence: CASSFAITDTQYF.